These 10 T cell receptor beta chains share one sample of origin, sequenced in a study of blood T cell repertoires in COVID-19. Libraries were prepared by immunoSEQ multiplex PCR; TCRdb keeps only in-frame clonotypes and omits some of them. The sample lists a few hundred thousand clones, approximately 89% occurring once. The sequencing sample was made of peripheral blood. The receptors here all came from a woman aged 55-75 years with acute or convalescent COVID-19.

The rearrangement links TRBV9 to TRBJ2-5; D unresolved. The CDR3 covers 13 residues. Looked up from germline, CDR1 is SGDLS and CDR2 is YYNGEE. Trimming removed 0 bases at V and 3 bases at J, with 6 bases between. In nucleotides, the CDR3 is TGTGCCAGCAGCGTAGATGAGAAAGAGACCCAGTACTTC. This encodes CASSVDEKETQYF.

The genes are TRBV5-4 and TRBJ1-4, with D unclear. V lost 2 bases, J lost 12 bases, and 20 bases lay in between. CDR1 is SGHNT, CDR2 YYREEE, per germline (reference sequence). CDR3 size: 15 residues. The CDR3 nucleotides are TGTGCCAGCAGCTTAATCACAGCAGACCCTAAGGAACTGTTTTTT. This gives the protein CASSLITADPKELFF.

The genes are TRBV6-2 or TRBV6-3 and TRBJ2-5; 7 bases are shared with TRBD1. V trimming: 0 bases; J trimming: 2 bases; junction bases outside the gene matches: 6. There are 16 residues in the CDR3. Germline V gene lookup returns CDR1 MNHEY and CDR2 SVGEGT. The CDR3 DNA is TGTGCCAGCAGTTACTCACAGGGGTCGATACAAGAGACCCAGTACTTC. This sequence encodes CASSYSQGSIQETQYF.

This clone was recorded once. This sequence joins TRBV6-4 and TRBJ2-7; D remains unclear. CDR3 length equals 11 residues. Trimming cost V 6 bases and J 3 bases, with 6 bases left between them. Germline V gene data show CDR1 as MRHNA and CDR2 as SNTAGT. Here the CDR3 reads CASSDLYEQYF. CDR3 sequence (DNA): TGTGCCAGCAGCGACCTCTACGAGCAGTACTTC.

Concerning this clone: The sample contains more than one DNA sequence encoding this CDR3. The chain has TRBV11-1 and TRBJ2-3, with a tentative D call TRBD2 (5 bases). This CDR3 region has 14 residues. Trimming removed 1 base at V and 3 bases at J, with 8 bases between. The germline gives CDR1 SGHAT, CDR2 FQDESV (reference sequence). CDR3: CASSLDRGTDTQYF. DNA for the CDR3: TGTGCCAGCAGCTTAGATCGGGGTACAGATACGCAGTATTTT.

This chain joins TRBV7-2 and TRBJ2-5, with 9 bases matching TRBD1. V was clipped by 5 bases and J by 4 bases; unmatched bases: 8. Germline CDR1 reads SGHTA; CDR2 reads FQGNSA. The CDR3 runs to 15 residues. CDR3: CASSARDRAGETQYF. The CDR3 coding sequence is TGTGCCAGCAGCGCCCGGGACAGGGCAGGAGAGACCCAGTACTTC.

This rearrangement joins TRBV6-4 to TRBJ2-2, with TRBD2 matching over 8 bases. V lost 6 bases and J lost 0; bases outside the gene matches: 3. This CDR3 contains 15 residues. From germline, CDR1 is MRHNA and CDR2 SNTAGT. The chain's CDR3 is CASRVAGSNTGELFF. For the CDR3, the DNA is TGTGCCAGCAGAGTAGCGGGATCGAACACCGGGGAGCTGTTTTTT.

The rearrangement joins TRBV9 to TRBJ2-2, with a tentative D call TRBD2 (6 bases). Trimming removed 3 bases at V and 5 bases at J, with 17 bases between. Germline-derived CDR1 and CDR2 are SGDLS and YYNGEE. The length of the CDR3 is 16 residues. Here the CDR3 DNA reads TGTGCCAGCAGCGCCAGGGAGACGGGGGTAACCGGGGAGCTGTTTTTT. It is translated as CASSARETGVTGELFF. The full variable domain, in which reference TRBV9 and TRBJ2-2 provide the parts outside the CDR3, is DSGVTQTPKHLITATGQRVTLRCSPRSGDLSVYWYQQSLDQGLQFLIQYYNGEERAKGNILERFSAQQFPDLHSELNLSSLELGDSALYFCASSARETGVTGELFFGEGSRLTVL.

This chain connects TRBV7-2 to TRBJ2-7; 9 positions match TRBD1. J gave up 3 bases and V 2 bases, and 8 bases lay outside the gene matches. The CDR3 loop spans 16 amino acids. CDR1 and CDR2 from the germline V gene are SGHTA and FQGNSA. CDR3 DNA: TGTGCCAGCAGCTTACCAACCGGGACAGGGTACTACGAGCAGTACTTC. It specifies CASSLPTGTGYYEQYF.

This chain links TRBV10-3 with TRBJ2-2, with 13 bases aligning to TRBD2. Germline assignment: CDR1 ENHRY and CDR2 SYGVKD. CDR3 length equals 16 residues. V lost 4 bases, J lost 5 bases, and 4 bases stayed unmatched. DNA for the CDR3: TGTGCCATCAGTGGACTAGCGGGGGGAAGGACCGGGGAGCTGTTTTTT. It codes for CAISGLAGGRTGELFF.